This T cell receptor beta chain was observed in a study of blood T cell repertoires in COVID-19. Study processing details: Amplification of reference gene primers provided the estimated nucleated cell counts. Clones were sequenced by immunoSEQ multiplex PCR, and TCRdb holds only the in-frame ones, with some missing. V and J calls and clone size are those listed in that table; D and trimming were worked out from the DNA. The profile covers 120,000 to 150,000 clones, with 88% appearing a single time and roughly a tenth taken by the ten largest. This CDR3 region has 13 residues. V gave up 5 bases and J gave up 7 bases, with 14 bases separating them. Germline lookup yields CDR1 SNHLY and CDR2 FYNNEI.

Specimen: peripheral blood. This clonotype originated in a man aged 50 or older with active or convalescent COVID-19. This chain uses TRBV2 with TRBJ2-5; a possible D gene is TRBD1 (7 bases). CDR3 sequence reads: CASSIQGTWTQYF. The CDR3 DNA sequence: TGTGCCAGCAGTATACAGGGGACTTGGACCCAGTACTTC.